The source of this T cell receptor beta chain is a study of OX40 agonist ivuxolimab in advanced cancers. For context, the study as a whole: The costimulatory receptor OX40 (CD134) was targeted by ivuxolimab, a fully human IgG2 agonistic monoclonal antibody. Three dose-escalation patients achieved partial responses, one with hepatocellular carcinoma and two with cutaneous melanoma. In the dose-escalation cohort, approximately 80% of patients were male, and the mean age was 60 years with a range of roughly 20 to 85. Among the roughly 50 dose-escalation patients, 19 had hepatocellular carcinoma, roughly 15 melanoma, 9 renal cell carcinoma and 9 head and neck cancer. Intravenous ivuxolimab was administered to patients every 2 weeks at six dose levels: 0.01, 0.1, 0.3, 1.5, 3 and 10 mg/kg. The point of sequencing TCRbeta in the periphery was to test whether ivuxolimab changed TCR sequence diversity and drove clonal T-cell expansion. The paper describes the monotherapy dose-escalation part (N of about 55 patients) of the phase I trial of ivuxolimab. Prior anti-PD-1, anti-PD-L1 or anti-CTLA-4 therapy was permitted, and checkpoint inhibitors had been received by about two fifths of dose-escalation patients. Broader findings and caveats from the paper: On average, CD8+ T cells showed more expanded clones than CD4+ T cells after ivuxolimab. In the 0.1-3.0 mg/kg groups, partial responders had among the lowest normalized peripheral clonal expansion, particularly in CD8+ T cells. At doses of 0.1 to 3.0 mg/kg, clonal expansion of both CD4+ and CD8+ blood T cells was observed from baseline to week 6. The antigen specificity of the clonally expanded peripheral T cells was not determined. Low levels of normalized T-cell clonal expansion were also shown by some nonresponding patients.

The trim is 0 bases for V and 4 bases for J, with a gap of 10 bases between the germline ends. From the germline V gene, CDR1 is LGHNA and CDR2 is YNFKEQ. Its CDR3 holds 16 amino acids, cysteine through phenylalanine. CDR3 DNA only is kept here, 48 bases in frame from base 1. A remark on this clone: The specificity of this receptor is unknown. Per-base quality was not reported, and no clone a single base away is much larger than it.

Genomic DNA was isolated from the sorted cells so that the TCRbeta CDR3 region could be sequenced. The immunoSEQ Assay was used to sequence the TCRbeta CDR3 regions. The clones in this table, taken by TCRdb from immuneACCESS, are in-frame only. Not every clone is retained; where verified, under half of the shortfall comes from an unresolved V gene, and the cause of the rest is unknown. The sample table records 12,000 or so clones; around four fifths of these occur just once. Jointly, the top ten make up roughly 9.4% of the sample. Patients with autoimmune disease history or receiving systemic immunosuppression were excluded from the trial. Peripheral blood for TCR sequencing was collected from all dose cohorts at baseline, on cycle 4 day 1, and on cycle 7 day 1. Samples were obtained from an open-label, multicenter, first-in-human phase I dose-escalation trial of ivuxolimab. Adults with locally advanced or metastatic head and neck squamous cell, hepatocellular, melanoma or renal cell carcinoma were enrolled in the trial. Before TCR sequencing, CD4+ T cells and CD8+ T cells were sorted from peripheral blood as separate populations.

The sample in question was CD4+ or CD8+ T cells sorted from blood, obtained in a trial of the OX40 agonist ivuxolimab. The rearrangement joined TRBV4-2 to TRBJ1-6, and possibly TRBD1, on 6 matching bases. This TCR derives from an adult with an advanced solid tumor such as melanoma, head and neck, liver or kidney cancer. At the DNA level, the sequence is TGTGCCAGCAGCCAAGATGGGGACACTTATAATTCACCCCTCCACTTT. This codes for CASSQDGDTYNSPLHF.